The 15 T cell receptor beta chains below were found in one sample sequenced in a study of radiotherapy plus CTLA-4 blockade in lung cancer. The assay was immunoSEQ multiplex PCR, and TCRdb's table has in-frame clones only and misses some. The repertoire includes tens of thousands of clones, roughly 70% of them detected once, and about an eighth sits in the top ten. The sample consisted of peripheral blood, taken from a patient treated with radiotherapy plus ipilimumab. The receptors stem from a human donor with non-small cell lung cancer that progressed on radiotherapy plus ipilimumab.

The CDR3, as DNA: TGTGCCAGCAAGGCGGGAGGGGGCTACAATGAGCAGTTCTTC. Its protein product is CASKAGGGYNEQFF. J is TRBJ2-1 and V is TRBV7-6, with 9 bases aligning to TRBD2. Germline-derived CDR1 and CDR2 are SGHVS and FNYEAQ. The V and J ends lost 7 bases and 3 bases, in that order; junction bases with no gene match: 4. The CDR3 runs to 14 residues.

This clone came up a few times. V is TRBV6-1 and J is TRBJ1-5; D is uncertain. The CDR3 sequence is 15 residues long. The germline V and J ends were trimmed by 1 base and 5 bases, with 12 bases remaining between them. Germline lookup yields CDR1 MNHNS and CDR2 SASEGT. Here the CDR3 DNA reads TGTGCCAGCAGTGAAGTAGGGAATTGGTATCAGCCCCAGCATTTT. Amino acid sequence: CASSEVGNWYQPQHF.

The sample holds a few counts of this clone. V gene TRBV19 combines with J gene TRBJ2-7; maybe TRBD2 (5 bases). Germline assignment: CDR1 LNHDA and CDR2 SQIVND (reference sequence). V was pared by 0 bases and J by 1 base, with 10 bases between. This CDR3 spans 15 amino acids. DNA for the CDR3: TGTGCCAGTAGTATAGATCCGGACTCTTCCTACGAGCAGTACTTC. This encodes CASSIDPDSSYEQYF. The full variable domain, with the rest looked up from reference TRBV19 and TRBJ2-7, is DGGITQSPKYLFRKEGQNVTLSCEQNLNHDAMYWYRQDPGQGLRLIYYSQIVNDFQKGDIAEGYSVSREKKESFPLTVTSAQKNPTAFYLCASSIDPDSSYEQYFGPGTRLTVT.

The rearrangement links TRBV2 to TRBJ2-1, with unresolved D. The CDR3 spans 11 residues. Germline CDR1 SNHLY, CDR2 FYNNEI. With 10 bases removed from V and 7 bases from J, the gap between germline ends came to 11 bases. The CDR3: CATPDGNEQFF. CDR3 bases: TGTGCCACCCCCGACGGTAATGAGCAGTTCTTC.

Regarding this clone: Germline is not matched at one junction end, which may reflect a read error. The V gene is TRBV5-1, the J gene TRBJ1-2, with 9 bases identical to TRBD1. Germline V CDR1 and CDR2: SGHRS, YFSETQ. The CDR3 loop spans 16 amino acids. Here the CDR3 reads CASSLGQGAIHYGYTF. In DNA form, the CDR3 reads TGCGCCAGCAGTTTGGGACAGGGAGCCATCCACTATGGCTACACCTTC.

Comment on this clone: Compared with germline, one end of the junction differs, possibly owing to a read error. This chain connects TRBV7-7 to TRBJ2-5, with 7 positions matching TRBD2. The CDR3 runs 13 residues. CDR1 is SSHAT, CDR2 FNYEAQ, per germline (reference sequence). CDR3 bases: TGTGCTAGCAGCCCAGGGAGGGGAAGAAACCAGTACTTC. The encoded protein is CASSPGRGRNQYF. The variable domain in full, with the rest retrieved from reference TRBV7-7 and TRBJ2-5, is GAGVSQSPRYKVTKRGQDVTLRCDPISSHATLYWYQQALGQGPEFLTYFNYEAQPDKSGLPSDRFSAERPEGSISTLTIQRTEQRDSAMYRCASSPGRGRNQYFGPGTRLLVL.

This clone was seen more than once but under ten times. This chain joins TRBV9 and TRBJ2-5; D is ambiguous. The CDR3 consists of 15 residues. V was shortened by 2 bases and J by 4 bases, with 15 bases between the two germline ends. Germline CDR1 reads SGDLS; CDR2 reads YYNGEE. The CDR3 DNA sequence: TGTGCCAGCAGCGTCTTTAGTGGGTCAGGAGAGACCCAGTACTTC. Its translation is CASSVFSGSGETQYF.

The genes are TRBV28 and TRBJ2-7; either TRBD1 or TRBD2 may supply D (6 bases each). Germline lookup yields CDR1 MDHEN and CDR2 SYDVKM. The ends were cut back, 5 bases at V and 3 bases at J, with 11 bases in the middle. CDR3 length: 13 residues. CDR3 in amino acids: CASSGRGVYEQYF. CDR3 DNA: TGTGCCAGCAGTGGAAGGGGGGTCTACGAGCAGTACTTC.

This clone showed up just a few times. V is TRBV10-3 and J is TRBJ1-2; D remains ambiguous. Per germline, CDR1 ENHRY and CDR2 SYGVKD. The CDR3 length is 17 residues. V was trimmed by 5 bases and J by 5 bases, leaving 24 bases between them. The CDR3 DNA is TGTGCCATCAGTCCGCCGAACCGGGCCACGAGCCGATATGGCTACACCTTC. It yields the protein CAISPPNRATSRYGYTF.

The chain has TRBV7-2 and TRBJ1-4; 8 nucleotides line up with TRBD1. The CDR3 is 16 amino acids. Trimming removed 1 base from V and 5 bases from J; junction bases left unmatched: 6. CDR1 and CDR2 from the germline V gene are SGHTA and FQGNSA. This CDR3 is CASSLGLTGANEKLFF. CDR3 DNA: TGTGCCAGCAGCTTAGGCTTGACAGGGGCCAATGAAAAACTGTTTTTT.

With respect to this clone: One end of the junction does not line up with germline, which may come from a read error. V usage is TRBV5-6 and J usage is TRBJ1-1; 8 bases agree with TRBD1. CDR3 length: 16 residues. CDR1 and CDR2 (germline): SGHDT, YYEEEE. CDR3 bases: TGTGCCAGCAGCTTGGGGACAGGGCTAACCGGGACTGTAGCTTTCTTT. Protein: CASSLGTGLTGTVAFF. Combining the CDR3 with reference TRBV5-6 and TRBJ1-1 gives the whole variable domain DAGVTQSPTHLIKTRGQQVTLRCSPKSGHDTVSWYQQALGQGPQFIFQYYEEEERQRGNFPDRFSGHQFPNYSSELNVNALLLGDSALYLCASSLGTGLTGTVAFFGQGTRLTVV.

The V gene is TRBV10-1, the J gene TRBJ2-2, with 7 bases that match TRBD1. V shed 5 bases and J 4 bases; nucleotides not matched to a gene: 7. From germline, CDR1 is WNHNN and CDR2 SYGVQD (reference sequence). This CDR3 is 15 amino acids long. CDR3 DNA sequence: TGCGCCAGCAGTCGAGACAGGGTCGGCACCGGGGAGCTGTTTTTT. The encoded protein is CASSRDRVGTGELFF.

Concerning this clone: Germline and junction disagree at one end, which may indicate a read error. V usage is TRBV2 and J usage is TRBJ1-1; D call uncertain. CDR3 length: 11 residues. The germline V gene has CDR1 SNHLY and CDR2 FYNNEI. The CDR3 sequence is CASSANSEAFF. The CDR3 bases are TGTGCCAGCAGTGCCAACAGTGAAGCTTTCTTT.

This clone was counted only a few times. The chain has TRBV7-9 and TRBJ1-3; D is undetermined. The germline V gene encodes CDR1 SEHNR and CDR2 FQNEAQ (reference sequence). CDR3 length: 11 residues. Trimming took off 10 bases at V and 2 bases at J, with 6 bases between the two ends. The CDR3 sequence is CAIRTGNTIYF. The CDR3 DNA follows: TGTGCCATCCGAACTGGAAACACCATATATTTT.

This clone was observed a few times. In nucleotides, the CDR3 is TGTGCCAGTAGTATGGCGTCCTATAGCAATCAGCCCCAGCATTTT. Amino acid sequence: CASSMASYSNQPQHF. The chain employs TRBV19 and TRBJ1-5; D uncertain. CDR1 and CDR2 from the germline V gene are LNHDA and SQIVND (reference sequence). The V gene lost 3 bases and the J gene lost 0 bases, with 9 bases spanning the gap. The CDR3 is 15 amino acids. The entire variable domain, with the rest obtained from reference TRBV19 and TRBJ1-5, is as follows: DGGITQSPKYLFRKEGQNVTLSCEQNLNHDAMYWYRQDPGQGLRLIYYSQIVNDFQKGDIAEGYSVSREKKESFPLTVTSAQKNPTAFYLCASSMASYSNQPQHFGDGTRLSIL.